This TCR beta chain derives from a study of cytomegalovirus exposure and HLA in healthy donors. General observations from the study: A few of the chains that were CMV-associated were confirmed in vitro to be specific for CMV antigens. It was reported that the classifier diagnosed cytomegalovirus status with high specificity and sensitivity in both the original and validation cohorts.

Sequenced by immunoSEQ multiplex PCR; TCRdb stores in-frame clones only, minus some. The table has 250,000 to 300,000 clones, approximately 86% seen once. The CDR3 covers 16 residues. V dropped 5 bases and J dropped 4; count of bases not matched to a gene: 13. Germline V gene data show CDR1 as MNHEY and CDR2 as SMNVEV (reference sequence). In the case of this clone: What it binds is not known.

The TCR was taken from a woman younger than 35 in good health and CMV-seronegative. J is TRBJ1-2 and V is TRBV27, with 7 bases aligning to TRBD1. Material: PBMCs. Here the CDR3 DNA reads TGTGCCAGCAGTCCCTCAGCCGGGACAGTAAGCTATGGCTACACCTTC. Protein sequence: CASSPSAGTVSYGYTF.